Described below is a single T cell receptor (beta chain) sequence and its context. The antigen this receptor binds is unknown. Base qualities are not recorded, but no much larger clone differs from it by a single base. The method was the immunoSEQ multiplex PCR assay. As stored in TCRdb, this immuneACCESS dataset retains in-frame rearrangements with V and J assigned. A fraction of the clones does not appear; measured against another copy, unresolved V genes explain less than half of the discrepancy, and the remainder lacks a known reason. The sample profile shows some 130,000 clones; 90% of them were found once. 2.5% to 3% of the sample is taken by the ten largest. These data are taken from a study of control samples from healthy donors and cancer patients (dated by TCRdb to 2020 to 2021). Material: blood. This TCR was sampled from a man aged 35-49 years in good health.

CDR3 loop: CASSPVDQETQYF. The nucleotides are TGTGCCAGCTCACCTGTTGACCAAGAGACCCAGTACTTC. The sequence joins TRBV18 to TRBJ2-5, with the D segment identity uncertain. Including cysteine and phenylalanine, the CDR3 has 13 amino acids. CDR3 DNA is the only sequence kept; it has 39 bases, read in frame from the first base. V is pared back by 3 bases and J by 0 bases, with 5 bases lying between the germline termini. CDR1 and CDR2 (KGHSH, LQKENI) derive from the germline V gene.